These T cell receptor beta chains were read from a single sample in a study of T-cell reconstitution after alpha-beta-depleted transplantation in children. TCRdb re-called the PCR reads with MiXCR, one entry per CDR3 protein. Of 90,000 to 130,000 distinct CDR3 sequences listed, around 6.4% were seen once; the top ten hold around 23%. The sample was PBMCs, mostly from graft donor cells, taken 360 days after TCRalphabeta/CD19-depleted stem cell transplant. Every receptor here comes from a male patient aged 2-10 years who had a stem cell transplant for acute lymphoblastic leukemia, so the T cells may come from the graft donor. Both conserved end residues are part of each CDR3. Fields, in order: D gene, J gene, V gene, CDR3 length, CDR3 protein. The D gene is left open where the match is weak.

>.|TRBJ1-2|TRBV7-8|15
CASSLKGARDYGYTF
>.|TRBJ1-5|TRBV24-1|15
CAVPSPSYSNQPQHF
>TRBD2|TRBJ2-1|TRBV20-1|16
CSAPGLAESSYNEQFF
>.|TRBJ1-1|TRBV21-1|13
CASSHPEGTEAFF
>TRBD1|TRBJ2-5|TRBV7-9|17
CASSPFPGTGYQETQYF
>.|TRBJ1-2|TRBV28|14
CASSWAGSVYGYTF
>TRBD2|TRBJ2-5|TRBV6-1|15
CASSSGTSGIQTQYF
>.|TRBJ2-1|TRBV20-1|13
CSARERAYNEQFF
>.|TRBJ2-1|TRBV6-5|13
CASSYSSAAEQFF
>TRBD1|TRBJ2-3|TRBV12-3/TRBV12-4|16
CASSHSRTGVTDTQYF
>TRBD2|TRBJ2-3|TRBV11-2|17
CASSLDPAGELTDTQYF
>.|TRBJ2-5|TRBV12-3/TRBV12-4|15
CASSPQGQGKGAQYF
>.|TRBJ1-4|TRBV6-5|14
CASSYLGTNEKLFF
>.|TRBJ2-7|TRBV10-3|16
CAISEPREKGSYEQYF
>TRBD2|TRBJ2-1|TRBV20-1|16
CSAFGTSGRSLNEQFF
>TRBD1|TRBJ2-3|TRBV5-1|14
CASSSRQGLDTQYF
>TRBD1|TRBJ2-7|TRBV20-1|13
CSASTDRAYEQYF